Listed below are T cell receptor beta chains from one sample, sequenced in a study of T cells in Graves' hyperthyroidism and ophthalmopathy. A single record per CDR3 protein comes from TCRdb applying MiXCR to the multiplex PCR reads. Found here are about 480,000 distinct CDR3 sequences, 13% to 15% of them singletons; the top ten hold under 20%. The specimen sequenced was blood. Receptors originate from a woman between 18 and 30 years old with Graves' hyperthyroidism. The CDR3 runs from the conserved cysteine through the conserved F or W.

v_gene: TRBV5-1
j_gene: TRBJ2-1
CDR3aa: CTSSYRWSGTSNEQFF

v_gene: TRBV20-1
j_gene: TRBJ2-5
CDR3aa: CSARGLGQRSLETQYF

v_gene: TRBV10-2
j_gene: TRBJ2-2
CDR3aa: CASTGLSTGELFF

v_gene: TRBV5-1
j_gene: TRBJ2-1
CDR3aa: CASSLRTHAYNEQFF

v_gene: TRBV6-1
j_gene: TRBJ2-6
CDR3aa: CASSEVYRAPGANVLTF

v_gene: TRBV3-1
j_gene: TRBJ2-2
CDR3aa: CASSQDSGRTSGGELFF

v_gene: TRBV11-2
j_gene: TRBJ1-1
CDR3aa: CASSLPMSEAFF

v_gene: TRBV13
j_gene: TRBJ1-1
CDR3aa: CASSLAGENEAFF

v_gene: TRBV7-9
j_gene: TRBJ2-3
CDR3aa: CASSLGSGSTDTQYF

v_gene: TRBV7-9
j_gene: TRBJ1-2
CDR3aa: CASSGRDRANYGYTF

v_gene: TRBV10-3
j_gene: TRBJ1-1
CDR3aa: CAIRDNRGFTEAFF

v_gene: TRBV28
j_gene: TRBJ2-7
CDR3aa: CASSFQREYEQYF

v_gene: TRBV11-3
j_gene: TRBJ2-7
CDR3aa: CASSPRYGSMSYEQYF

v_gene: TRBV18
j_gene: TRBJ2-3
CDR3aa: CASSPPTGGGQYF

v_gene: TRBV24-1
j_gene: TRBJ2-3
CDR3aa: CATSPLGGRGPDTQYF

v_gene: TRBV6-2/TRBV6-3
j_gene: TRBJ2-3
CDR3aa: CAITDRGTTTDTQYF

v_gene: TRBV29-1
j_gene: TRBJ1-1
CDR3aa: CSGADGTAEAFF

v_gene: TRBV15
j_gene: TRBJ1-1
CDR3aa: CATSRGGGPNTEAFF

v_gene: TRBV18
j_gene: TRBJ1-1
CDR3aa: CASSTGRLTEAFF

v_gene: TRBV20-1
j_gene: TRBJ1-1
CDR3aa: CSASLRDRGTEAFF

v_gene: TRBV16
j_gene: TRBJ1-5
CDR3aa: CASSRDRAWGNQPQHF

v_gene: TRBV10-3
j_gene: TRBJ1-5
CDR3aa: CAIRAGQGPDQPQHF

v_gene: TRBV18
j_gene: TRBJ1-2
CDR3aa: CASSPGLVGYGYTF

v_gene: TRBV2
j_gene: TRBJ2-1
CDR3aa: CASSEKPASDTFF

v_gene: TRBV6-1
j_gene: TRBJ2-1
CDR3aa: CASSTRQGRYNEQFF

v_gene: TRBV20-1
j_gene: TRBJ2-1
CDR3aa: CSAPASGRRFEQFF

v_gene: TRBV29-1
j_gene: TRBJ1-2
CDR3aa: CSVERGSRNGYTF

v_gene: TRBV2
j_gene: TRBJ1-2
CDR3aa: CASSVNPTADGYTF

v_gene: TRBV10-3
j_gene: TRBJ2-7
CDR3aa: CAITSGQGEGEQYF

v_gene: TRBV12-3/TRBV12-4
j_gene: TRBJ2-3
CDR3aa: CASRGALGPWEGRASASTDTQYF

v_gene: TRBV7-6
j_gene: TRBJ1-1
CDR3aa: CASSLNLMNTEAFF

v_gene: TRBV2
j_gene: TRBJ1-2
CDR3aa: CASRSGRDYGYTF

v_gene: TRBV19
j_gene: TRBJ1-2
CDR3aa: CASRPLGTGQTYEEGYTF

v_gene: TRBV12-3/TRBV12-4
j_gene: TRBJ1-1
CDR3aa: CASSLDHRGPVNTEAFF

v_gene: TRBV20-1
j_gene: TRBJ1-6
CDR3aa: CSATGTTRGSPLHF

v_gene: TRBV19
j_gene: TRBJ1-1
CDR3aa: CASSGQGFLTEAFF

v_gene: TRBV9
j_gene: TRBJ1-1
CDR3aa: CASSVWDVDTEAFF

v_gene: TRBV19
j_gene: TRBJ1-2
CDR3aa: CASSWGASNYGYTF

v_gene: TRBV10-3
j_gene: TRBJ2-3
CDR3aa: CAISEFLAGGSTDTQYF

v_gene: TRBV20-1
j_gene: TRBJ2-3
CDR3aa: CSALSPSGSEADTQYF

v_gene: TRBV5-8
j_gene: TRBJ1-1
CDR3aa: CASFSSGQPFMNTEAFF

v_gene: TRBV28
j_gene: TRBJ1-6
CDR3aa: CASNGESAVSPLHF

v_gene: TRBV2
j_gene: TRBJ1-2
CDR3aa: CASSEERTGNYGYTF

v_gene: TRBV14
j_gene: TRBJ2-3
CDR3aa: CASRRTGVSGRQYF

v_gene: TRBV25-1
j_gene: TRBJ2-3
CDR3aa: CASSAGTSGYTDTQYF

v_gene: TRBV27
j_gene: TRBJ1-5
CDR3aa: CASSLWPNQPQHF

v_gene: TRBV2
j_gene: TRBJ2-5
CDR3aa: CASMLGTGGGETQYF

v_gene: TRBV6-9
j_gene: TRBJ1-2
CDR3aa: CASSYSFSTVYGYTF

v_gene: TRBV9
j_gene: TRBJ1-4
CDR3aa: CASSVGPPRSEKLFF

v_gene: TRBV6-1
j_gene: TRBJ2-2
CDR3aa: CASSSLSWDIGELFF

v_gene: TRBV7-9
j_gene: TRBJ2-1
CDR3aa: CASSLRLVNEQFF

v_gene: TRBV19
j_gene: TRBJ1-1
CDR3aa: CASKAAGGAFF

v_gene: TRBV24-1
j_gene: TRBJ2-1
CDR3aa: CATIRKAGTSGFTSSYNEQFF

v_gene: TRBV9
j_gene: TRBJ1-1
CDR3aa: CASSLVQGLQNTEAFF

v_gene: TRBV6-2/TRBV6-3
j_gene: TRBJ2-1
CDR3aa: CASKESPLGLAGGLNEQFF

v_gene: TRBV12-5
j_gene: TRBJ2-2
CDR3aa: CASRSGRAPGELFF